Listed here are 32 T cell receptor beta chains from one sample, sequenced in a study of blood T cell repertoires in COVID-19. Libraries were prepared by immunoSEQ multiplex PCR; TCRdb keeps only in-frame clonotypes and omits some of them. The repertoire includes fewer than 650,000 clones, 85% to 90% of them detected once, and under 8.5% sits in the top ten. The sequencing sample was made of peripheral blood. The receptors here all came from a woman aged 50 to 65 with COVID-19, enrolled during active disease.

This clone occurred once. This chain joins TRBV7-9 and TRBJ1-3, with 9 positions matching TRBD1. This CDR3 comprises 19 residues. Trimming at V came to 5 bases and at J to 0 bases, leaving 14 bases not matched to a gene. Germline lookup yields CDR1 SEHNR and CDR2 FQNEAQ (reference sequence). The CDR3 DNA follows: TGTGCCAGCAGCCCGCTACAGGGGGCCACTTACGCCTCTGGAAACACCATATATTTT. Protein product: CASSPLQGATYASGNTIYF.

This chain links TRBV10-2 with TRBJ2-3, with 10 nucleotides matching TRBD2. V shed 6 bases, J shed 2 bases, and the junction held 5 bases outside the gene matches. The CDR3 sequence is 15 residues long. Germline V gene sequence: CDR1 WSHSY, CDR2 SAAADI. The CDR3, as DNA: TGCGCCAGCAGGCTAGCGGGGGAGTCCACAGATACGCAGTATTTT. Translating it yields CASRLAGESTDTQYF.

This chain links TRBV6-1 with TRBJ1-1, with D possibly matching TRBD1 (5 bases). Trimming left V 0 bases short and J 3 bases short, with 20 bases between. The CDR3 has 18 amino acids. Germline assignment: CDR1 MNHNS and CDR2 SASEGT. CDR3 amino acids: CASSEALRGDEGHTEAFF. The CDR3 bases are TGTGCCAGCAGTGAAGCGTTACGCGGGGATGAGGGACACACTGAAGCTTTCTTT.

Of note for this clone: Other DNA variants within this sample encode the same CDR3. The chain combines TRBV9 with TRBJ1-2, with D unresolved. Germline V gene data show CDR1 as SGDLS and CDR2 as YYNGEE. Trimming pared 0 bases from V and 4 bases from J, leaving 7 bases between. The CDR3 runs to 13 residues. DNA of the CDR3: TGTGCCAGCAGCGTAGGAGGAGGCTATGGCTACACCTTC. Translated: CASSVGGGYGYTF.

The DNA of the CDR3 is TGTGCCAGCAGCTTAGGGGGACAAGCCAATGAGCAGTTCTTC. Amino acid sequence: CASSLGGQANEQFF. The chain links TRBV7-9 to TRBJ2-1, with D possibly being TRBD1 (6 bases). Trimming left V 1 base short and J 6 bases short, with 10 bases between. This CDR3 spans 14 amino acids. The germline V gene has CDR1 SEHNR and CDR2 FQNEAQ (reference sequence).

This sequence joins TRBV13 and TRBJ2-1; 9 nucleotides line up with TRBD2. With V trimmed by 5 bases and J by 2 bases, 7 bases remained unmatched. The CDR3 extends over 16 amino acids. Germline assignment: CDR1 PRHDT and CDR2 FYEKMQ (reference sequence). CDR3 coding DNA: TGTGCCAGCAGCCCCCTGACTAGCGGAACCTACAATGAGCAGTTCTTC. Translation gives CASSPLTSGTYNEQFF.

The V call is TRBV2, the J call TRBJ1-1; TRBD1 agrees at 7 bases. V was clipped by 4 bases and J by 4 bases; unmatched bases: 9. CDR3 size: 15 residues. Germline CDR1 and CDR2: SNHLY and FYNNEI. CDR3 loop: CASSVEGAVSTEAFF. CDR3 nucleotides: TGTGCCAGCAGTGTTGAGGGGGCGGTTAGCACTGAAGCTTTCTTT.

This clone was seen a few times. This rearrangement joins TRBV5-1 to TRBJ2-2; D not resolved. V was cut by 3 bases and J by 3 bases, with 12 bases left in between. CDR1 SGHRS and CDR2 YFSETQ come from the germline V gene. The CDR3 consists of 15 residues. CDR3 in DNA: TGCGCCAGCAGCTCCGAGCCGATCTACACCGGGGAGCTGTTTTTT. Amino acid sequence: CASSSEPIYTGELFF. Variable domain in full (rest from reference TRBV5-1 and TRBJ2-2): KAGVTQTPRYLIKTRGQQVTLSCSPISGHRSVSWYQQTPGQGLQFLFEYFSETQRNKGNFPGRFSGRQFSNSRSEMNVSTLELGDSALYLCASSSEPIYTGELFFGEGSRLTVL.

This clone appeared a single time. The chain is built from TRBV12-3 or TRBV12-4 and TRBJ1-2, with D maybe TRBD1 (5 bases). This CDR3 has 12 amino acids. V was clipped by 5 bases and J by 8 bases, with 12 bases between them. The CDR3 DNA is TGTGCCAGCAGTCCCCCCGGGGGGGGCTACACCTTC. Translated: CASSPPGGGYTF.

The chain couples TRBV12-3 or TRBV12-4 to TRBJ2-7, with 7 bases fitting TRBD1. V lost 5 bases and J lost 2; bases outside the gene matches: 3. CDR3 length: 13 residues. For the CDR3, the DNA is TGTGCCAGCAGTCCCGGACAGGCCTACGAGCAGTACTTC. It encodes CASSPGQAYEQYF.

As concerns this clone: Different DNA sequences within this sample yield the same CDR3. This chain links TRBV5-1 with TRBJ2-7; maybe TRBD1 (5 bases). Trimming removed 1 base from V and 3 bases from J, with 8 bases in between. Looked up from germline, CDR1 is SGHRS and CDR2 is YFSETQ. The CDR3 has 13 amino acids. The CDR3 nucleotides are TGCGCCAGCAGCTTGCGCAGGGACTACGAGCAGTACTTC. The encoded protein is CASSLRRDYEQYF.

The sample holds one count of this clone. The CDR3 reads CAISEGSRDKAFF. CDR3 nucleotide sequence: TGTGCCATCAGTGAGGGTTCTAGGGACAAAGCTTTCTTT. The rearrangement links TRBV10-3 to TRBJ1-1; tentative D call: TRBD1 (6 bases). The germline V gene encodes CDR1 ENHRY and CDR2 SYGVKD. The CDR3 runs to 13 residues. The V gene lost 2 bases and the J gene lost 9 bases, with 13 bases spanning the gap.

The CDR3 loop is CATKGQTGTEAFF. The CDR3 nucleotides read TGTGCCACCAAGGGACAAACAGGCACTGAAGCTTTCTTT. V usage is TRBV7-8 and J usage is TRBJ1-1, with D perhaps TRBD1 (6 bases). Trimming removed 10 bases from V and 4 bases from J, with 16 bases in between. This CDR3 has 13 amino acids. The germline V gene has CDR1 SGHVS and CDR2 FQNEAQ.

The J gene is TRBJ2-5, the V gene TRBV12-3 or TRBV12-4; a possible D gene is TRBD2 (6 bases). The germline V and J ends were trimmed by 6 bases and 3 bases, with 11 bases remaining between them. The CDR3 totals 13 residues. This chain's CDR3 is CASRFGGEETQYF. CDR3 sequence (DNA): TGTGCCAGCAGGTTTGGAGGGGAAGAGACCCAGTACTTC.

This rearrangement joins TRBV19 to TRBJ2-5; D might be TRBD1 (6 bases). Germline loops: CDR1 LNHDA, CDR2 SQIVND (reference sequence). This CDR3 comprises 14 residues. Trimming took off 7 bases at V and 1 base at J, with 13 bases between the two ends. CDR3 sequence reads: CASKGQQTQETQYF. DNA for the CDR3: TGTGCCAGTAAAGGACAGCAGACCCAAGAGACCCAGTACTTC.

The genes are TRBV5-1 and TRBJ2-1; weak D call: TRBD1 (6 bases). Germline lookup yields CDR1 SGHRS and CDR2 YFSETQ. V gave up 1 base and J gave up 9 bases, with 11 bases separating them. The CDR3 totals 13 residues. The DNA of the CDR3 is TGCGCCAGCAGCTTGCCCTCAGGGGCTGAGCAGTTCTTC. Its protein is CASSLPSGAEQFF.

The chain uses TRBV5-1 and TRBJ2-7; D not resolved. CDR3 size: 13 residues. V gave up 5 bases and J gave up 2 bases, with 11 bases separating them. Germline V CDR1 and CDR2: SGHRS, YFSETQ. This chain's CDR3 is CASSYLPPYEQYF. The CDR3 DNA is TGCGCCAGCAGTTACTTGCCCCCCTACGAGCAGTACTTC.

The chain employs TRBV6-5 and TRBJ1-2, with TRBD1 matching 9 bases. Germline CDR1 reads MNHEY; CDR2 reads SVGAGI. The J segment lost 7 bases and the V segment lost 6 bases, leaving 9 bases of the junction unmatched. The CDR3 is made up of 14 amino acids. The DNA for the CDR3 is TGTGCCAGCAGCCGGGACAGGGTGGTCGGTGGCTACACCTTC. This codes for CASSRDRVVGGYTF.

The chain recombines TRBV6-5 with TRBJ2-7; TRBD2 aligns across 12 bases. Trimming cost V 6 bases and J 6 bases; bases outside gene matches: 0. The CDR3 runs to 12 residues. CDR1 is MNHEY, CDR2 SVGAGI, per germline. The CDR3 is CASRGLAGEQYF. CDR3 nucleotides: TGTGCCAGCAGGGGACTAGCGGGCGAGCAGTACTTC.

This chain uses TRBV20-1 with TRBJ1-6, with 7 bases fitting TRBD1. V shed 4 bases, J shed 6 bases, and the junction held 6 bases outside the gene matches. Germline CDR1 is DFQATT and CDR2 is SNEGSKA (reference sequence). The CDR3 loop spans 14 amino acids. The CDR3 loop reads CSAIEGAGNSPLHF. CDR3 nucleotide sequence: TGCAGTGCTATTGAGGGGGCAGGTAATTCACCCCTCCACTTT.

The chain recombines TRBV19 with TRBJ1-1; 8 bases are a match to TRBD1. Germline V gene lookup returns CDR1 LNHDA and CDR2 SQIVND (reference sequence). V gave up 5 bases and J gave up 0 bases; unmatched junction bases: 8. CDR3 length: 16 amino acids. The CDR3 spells CASSPGTGSMNTEAFF. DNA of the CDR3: TGTGCCAGTAGTCCCGGGACAGGCTCTATGAACACTGAAGCTTTCTTT.

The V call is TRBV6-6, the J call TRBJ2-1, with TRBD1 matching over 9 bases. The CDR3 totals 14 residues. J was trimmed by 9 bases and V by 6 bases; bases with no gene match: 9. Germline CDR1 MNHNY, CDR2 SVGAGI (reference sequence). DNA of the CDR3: TGTGCCAGCAGCACATATACAGGGGGCACTGAGCAGTTCTTC. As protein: CASSTYTGGTEQFF.

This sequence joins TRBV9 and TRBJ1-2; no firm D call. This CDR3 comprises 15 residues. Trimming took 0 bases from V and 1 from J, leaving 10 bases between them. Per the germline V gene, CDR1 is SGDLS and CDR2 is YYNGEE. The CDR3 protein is CASSVGGQINYGYTF. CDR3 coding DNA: TGTGCCAGCAGCGTAGGAGGGCAGATTAACTATGGCTACACCTTC.

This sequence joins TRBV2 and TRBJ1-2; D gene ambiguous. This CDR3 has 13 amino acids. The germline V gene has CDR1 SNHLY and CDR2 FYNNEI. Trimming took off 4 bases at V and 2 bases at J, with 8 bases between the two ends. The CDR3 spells CASSVQENYGYTF. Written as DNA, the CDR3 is TGTGCCAGCAGTGTGCAGGAAAACTATGGCTACACCTTC.

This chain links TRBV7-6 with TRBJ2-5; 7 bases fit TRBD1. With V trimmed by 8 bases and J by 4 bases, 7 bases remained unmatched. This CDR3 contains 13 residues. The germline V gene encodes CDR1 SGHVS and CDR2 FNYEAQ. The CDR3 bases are TGTGCCAGCGGGGACAGTTTGATAGAGACCCAGTACTTC. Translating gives CASGDSLIETQYF. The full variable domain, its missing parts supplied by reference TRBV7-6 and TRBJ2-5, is GAGVSQSPRYKVTKRGQDVALRCDPISGHVSLYWYRQALGQGPEFLTYFNYEAQQDKSGLPNDRFSAERPEGSISTLTIQRTEQRDSAMYRCASGDSLIETQYFGPGTRLLVL.

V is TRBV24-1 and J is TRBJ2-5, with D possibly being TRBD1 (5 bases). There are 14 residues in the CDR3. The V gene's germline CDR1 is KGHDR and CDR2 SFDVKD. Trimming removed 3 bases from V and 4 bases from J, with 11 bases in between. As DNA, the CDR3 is TGTGCCACCAGTGATACGTGGGGCCGAGAGACCCAGTACTTC. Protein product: CATSDTWGRETQYF.

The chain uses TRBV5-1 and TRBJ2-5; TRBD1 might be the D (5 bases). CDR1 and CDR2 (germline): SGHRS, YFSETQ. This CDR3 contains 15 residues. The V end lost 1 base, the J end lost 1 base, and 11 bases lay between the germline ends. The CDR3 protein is CASSLPPTAQETQYF. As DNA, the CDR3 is TGCGCCAGCAGCTTGCCCCCGACAGCCCAAGAGACCCAGTACTTC.

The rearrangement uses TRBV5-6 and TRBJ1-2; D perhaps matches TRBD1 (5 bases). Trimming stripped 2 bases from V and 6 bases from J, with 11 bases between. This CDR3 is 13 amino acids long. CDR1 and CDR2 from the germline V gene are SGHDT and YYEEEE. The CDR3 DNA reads TGTGCCAGCAGCTTCAGGGCATCAGATGGCTACACCTTC. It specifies CASSFRASDGYTF.

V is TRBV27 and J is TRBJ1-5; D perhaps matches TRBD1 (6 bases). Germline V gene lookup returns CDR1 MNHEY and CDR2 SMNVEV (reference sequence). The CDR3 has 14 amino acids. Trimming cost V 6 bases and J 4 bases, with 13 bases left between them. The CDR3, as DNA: TGTGCCAGCAGCCCCGGGACACTTAATCAGCCCCAGCATTTT. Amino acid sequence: CASSPGTLNQPQHF.

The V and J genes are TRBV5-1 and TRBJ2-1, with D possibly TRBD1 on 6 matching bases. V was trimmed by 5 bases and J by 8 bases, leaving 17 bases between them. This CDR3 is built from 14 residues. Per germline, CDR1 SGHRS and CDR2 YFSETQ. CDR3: CASSSMGARDEQFF. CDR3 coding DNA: TGCGCCAGCAGTTCCATGGGGGCTAGGGATGAGCAGTTCTTC.

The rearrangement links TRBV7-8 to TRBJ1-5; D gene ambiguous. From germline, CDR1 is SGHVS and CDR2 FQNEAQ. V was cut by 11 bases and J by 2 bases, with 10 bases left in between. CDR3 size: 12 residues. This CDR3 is CARRGCNQPQHF. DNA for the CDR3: TGTGCCCGTCGGGGTTGCAATCAGCCCCAGCATTTT.

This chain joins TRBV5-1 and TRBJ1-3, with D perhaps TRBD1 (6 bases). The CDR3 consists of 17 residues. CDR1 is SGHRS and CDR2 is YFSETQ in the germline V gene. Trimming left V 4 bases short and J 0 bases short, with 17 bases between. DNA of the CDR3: TGCGCCAGCAGCCTCGAGGGTCCAGGGGTCTCTGGAAACACCATATATTTT. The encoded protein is CASSLEGPGVSGNTIYF.